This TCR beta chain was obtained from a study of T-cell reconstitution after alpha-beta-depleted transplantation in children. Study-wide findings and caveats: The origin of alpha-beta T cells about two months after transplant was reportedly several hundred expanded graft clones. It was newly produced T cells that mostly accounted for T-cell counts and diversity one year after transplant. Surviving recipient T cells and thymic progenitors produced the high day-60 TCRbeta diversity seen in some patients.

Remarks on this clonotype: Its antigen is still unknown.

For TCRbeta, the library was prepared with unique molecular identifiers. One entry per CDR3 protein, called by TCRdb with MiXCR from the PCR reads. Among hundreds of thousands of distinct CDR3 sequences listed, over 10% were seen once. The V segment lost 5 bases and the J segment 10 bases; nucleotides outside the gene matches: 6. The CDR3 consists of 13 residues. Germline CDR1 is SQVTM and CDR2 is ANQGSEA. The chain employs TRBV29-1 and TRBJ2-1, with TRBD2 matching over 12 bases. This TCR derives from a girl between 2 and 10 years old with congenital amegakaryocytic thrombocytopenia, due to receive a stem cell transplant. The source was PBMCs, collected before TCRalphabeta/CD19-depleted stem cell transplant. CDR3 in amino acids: CSVRLAGAYEQFF. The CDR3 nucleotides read TGCAGCGTTCGACTAGCGGGAGCGTACGAGCAGTTCTTC.